This TCR beta chain is from a study of shared clonotypes between healthy human individuals. Study results and caveats: Among donors, sharing of clonotypes was expected to be affected by sequencing depth.

The method was immunoSEQ multiplex PCR; TCRdb's version includes in-frame clones alone and lacks a portion of them. The table has some 530,000 clones, almost 80% seen once. The table lists this clone with many counts. Its antigen is unknown. The same CDR3 is also encoded by other DNA sequences in this sample. Trimming left V 7 bases short and J 0 bases short, with 13 bases between. The CDR3 has 15 amino acids. Germline V CDR1 and CDR2: SNHLY, FYNNEI. The source of this sequence is a middle-aged woman in good health. Some clones in this sample may be carry-over from other donors' samples. V and J are TRBV2 and TRBJ1-3; D gene ambiguous. Sequencing was carried out using PBMCs. The CDR3 loop reads CASKQSRSSGNTIYF. The CDR3 DNA reads TGTGCCAGCAAACAGTCTCGGAGCTCTGGAAACACCATATATTTT.